This is a list of T cell receptor beta chains from one sample in a study of T cell responses to AZD1222 COVID-19 vaccine. Repertoires were generated with immunoSEQ multiplex PCR, while TCRdb's copy carries only in-frame clones and drops some. The sample yields 100,000 to 150,000 clones, approximately 90% seen once. The specimen was peripheral blood, collected 28 days after the second AZD1222 dose. Receptors were obtained from an adult who received the AZD1222 COVID-19 vaccine. Both conserved end residues are part of each CDR3. D genes are given only for firm matches. Size is stated for part of the rows, as once, few or many counts, or as a class when the clone is expanded.

J gene,V gene,D gene,clone size,CDR3 DNA,CDR3 protein
TRBJ2-1,TRBV19,.,.,TGTGCCAGTAGTATTGAGGGAGGTTTATCCTACAATGAGCAGTTCTTC,CASSIEGGLSYNEQFF
TRBJ1-1,TRBV30,.,.,TGTGCCTGGAGTTTCTGGGAGAACACTGAAGCTTTCTTT,CAWSFWENTEAFF
TRBJ1-2,TRBV9,TRBD1,once,TGTGCCAGCAGCCCATCCGGGACAGGCCTCTATGGCTACACCTTC,CASSPSGTGLYGYTF
TRBJ2-7,TRBV19,TRBD1,.,TGTGCCAGTAGTACTGTCGGGACAGGGTCCTACGAGCAGTACTTC,CASSTVGTGSYEQYF
TRBJ2-7,TRBV30,TRBD2,.,TGTGCCTGGAGCGGTAATAGCGGGAGTCTCGGCTCCTACGAGCAGTACTTC,CAWSGNSGSLGSYEQYF
TRBJ2-5,TRBV18,.,.,TGTGCCAGCTCGCGCGACCGGGAAGTCACGTACTTC,CASSRDREVTYF
TRBJ2-2,TRBV10-3,.,few,TGTGCCATCAGTGAGGCAGGAGTCACCGGGGAGCTGTTTTTT,CAISEAGVTGELFF
TRBJ1-6,TRBV6-5,.,.,TGTGCCAGCAGTTTCGACAGAGACAATAATTCACCCCTCCACTTT,CASSFDRDNNSPLHF
TRBJ1-6,TRBV7-2,.,.,TGTGCCAGCAGCGTAACAACAGGCTCCTATAATTCACCCCTCCACTTT,CASSVTTGSYNSPLHF
TRBJ2-5,TRBV19,.,.,TGTGCCAGTAGTCTATGGGGGTCGGTGGAGACCCAGTACTTC,CASSLWGSVETQYF
TRBJ2-1,TRBV7-3,.,.,TGTGCCAGCAGCTATGAGGACAATGAGCAGTTCTTC,CASSYEDNEQFF
TRBJ1-2,TRBV24-1,TRBD1,.,TGTGCCACCAGGCAGGGGGCAGGAGGTGGCTACACCTTC,CATRQGAGGGYTF
TRBJ2-1,TRBV4-3,.,few,TGCGCCAGCAGCCCCGGGGTAGGAGGACGGGACCTCTACAATGAGCAGTTCTTC,CASSPGVGGRDLYNEQFF
TRBJ2-1,TRBV18,TRBD1,.,TGTGCCAGCTCACACAGGGACAGCAATGAGCAGTTCTTC,CASSHRDSNEQFF
TRBJ1-4,TRBV5-1,TRBD1,.,TGCGCCAGCAGCTTGGGACCGGGACAGGGGTATGAAAAACTGTTTTTT,CASSLGPGQGYEKLFF
TRBJ1-6,TRBV10-3,TRBD1,.,TGTGCCATCAGTTCACGGAAGGGGGCTGGGGATTCACCCCTCCACTTT,CAISSRKGAGDSPLHF
TRBJ2-7,TRBV7-2,.,.,TGTGCCAGCAGCTTAGGCGGGATTACTCCCAAGCAGTACTTC,CASSLGGITPKQYF
TRBJ1-1,TRBV5-1,TRBD1,few,TGCGCCAGCAGCCCAGACAGGGGGGCCATGAACACTGAAGCTTTCTTT,CASSPDRGAMNTEAFF
TRBJ1-5,TRBV6-6,.,.,TGTGCCAGCAGTTACGACCCTTTCAATCAGCCCCAGCATTTT,CASSYDPFNQPQHF
TRBJ2-5,TRBV4-1,TRBD2,.,TGCGCCAGCAGCCAAGTGGGACTAGCGGGGGGGCCTTTAGAGACCCAGTACTTC,CASSQVGLAGGPLETQYF
TRBJ1-2,TRBV7-2,TRBD1,.,TGTGCCAGCAGCTTAGAGGACAGGGTAGGGGGCTACACCTTC,CASSLEDRVGGYTF
TRBJ1-1,TRBV7-9,.,.,TGTGCCAGCAGCCCCCCGGGATTAACTGAAGCTTTCTTT,CASSPPGLTEAFF
TRBJ2-5,TRBV2,TRBD1,.,TGTGCCAGCAACAGGGGGCGGCAAGAGACCCAGTACTTC,CASNRGRQETQYF
TRBJ1-4,TRBV6-5,.,.,TGTGCCAGCGGCACAGGGACCCCCGAAAAACTGTTTTTT,CASGTGTPEKLFF
TRBJ2-7,TRBV3-1/TRBV3-2,TRBD1,once,TGTGCCAGCAGCCGACAGGGGGCCGGGGAGCAGTACTTC,CASSRQGAGEQYF
TRBJ2-6,TRBV28,TRBD1,.,TGTGCCAGCAGTTTATTTCAGGGGGCGCTTTCTGGGGCCAACGTCCTGACTTTC,CASSLFQGALSGANVLTF
TRBJ2-5,TRBV12-3/TRBV12-4,TRBD2,.,TGTGCCAGCGGACTAGCGGAAGAGACCCAGTACTTC,CASGLAEETQYF
TRBJ1-2,TRBV7-9,.,.,TGTGCCAGCAGCTTAGGGGGGGTTCTGGCTAACTATGGCTACACCTTC,CASSLGGVLANYGYTF
TRBJ2-1,TRBV6-1,.,.,TGTGCCAGCAGTGACCCTAGCGATGAGCAGTTCTTC,CASSDPSDEQFF
TRBJ1-1,TRBV18,.,.,TGTGCCAGCTCACCGATGGCAAGAGGGGGTAACACTGAAGCTTTCTTT,CASSPMARGGNTEAFF
TRBJ2-5,TRBV2,TRBD1,.,TGTGCCACAACAGGGGTAGAGACCCAGTACTTC,CATTGVETQYF
TRBJ2-6,TRBV4-3,.,.,TGCGCCAGCAGCCAAGATTCGCGGTGGGGCTCTGGGGCCAACGTCCTGACTTTC,CASSQDSRWGSGANVLTF
TRBJ2-5,TRBV7-3,TRBD1,.,TGTGCCAGCAGCCAAGACAGGGAGGAGACCCAGTACTTC,CASSQDREETQYF
TRBJ2-7,TRBV6-5,.,.,TGTGCCAGCAGTTACTACTGGGAGCAGTACTTC,CASSYYWEQYF
TRBJ1-3,TRBV19,.,.,TGTGCCAGTAGCTATCCCCGGGGCCGGGGAAACACCATATATTTT,CASSYPRGRGNTIYF
TRBJ1-1,TRBV10-3,.,few,TGTGCCATCAGTGATAGGGCGGTGAACACTGAAGCTTTCTTT,CAISDRAVNTEAFF
TRBJ1-5,TRBV21-1,.,.,TGTGCCAGCAGGAAAAGGGGGCAGGGTGTGTTGTCAAGAAACGGGGCCTTTAAAGACTTCCAGCATTTT,CASRKRGQGVLSRNGAFKDFQHF
TRBJ1-2,TRBV27,.,.,TGTGCCAGCAGTTCGTCCGGGTTGCCCTATGGCTACACCTTC,CASSSSGLPYGYTF
TRBJ2-1,TRBV30,.,.,TGTGCCTGGAGTGTCGGGGGGCTTGGTGAGCAGTTCTTC,CAWSVGGLGEQFF
TRBJ1-2,TRBV4-2,.,.,TGTGCCAGCAGCCAAGGAGACGGGGGCTACACCTTC,CASSQGDGGYTF
TRBJ2-7,TRBV6-2/TRBV6-3,.,.,TGTGCCAGCAGTTGGTCCTACGAGCAGTACTTC,CASSWSYEQYF
TRBJ1-2,TRBV7-9,.,.,TGTGCCAGCAGCCGCGGACCCCTCTATGGCTACACCTTC,CASSRGPLYGYTF
TRBJ1-4,TRBV9,.,.,TGTGCCAGCAGCGTAGCTGAAGCAACTAATGAAAAACTGTTTTTT,CASSVAEATNEKLFF
TRBJ1-1,TRBV19,TRBD1,once,TGTGCCAGTACCCCTAGGGACAGGTGGCACACTGAAGCTTTCTTT,CASTPRDRWHTEAFF
TRBJ1-2,TRBV7-4,.,.,TGTGCCAGCAGCTTTTCGGTCTATGGCTACACCTTC,CASSFSVYGYTF
TRBJ1-6,TRBV9,.,.,TGTGCCAGCAGCGTAAAAGCTGGAGATTCACCCCTCCACTTT,CASSVKAGDSPLHF
TRBJ1-1,TRBV5-8,.,.,TGTGCCAGCAGCTTCCCCGGGACAAGGGCTTTCTTT,CASSFPGTRAFF
TRBJ1-1,TRBV9,.,.,TGTGCCAGCAGCGTAGGAGGGGGAATGAACACTGAAGCTTTCTTT,CASSVGGGMNTEAFF
TRBJ2-1,TRBV6-2/TRBV6-3,TRBD2,.,TGTGCCAGCAGTCGCCAGCGGGGGGATTACAATGAGCAGTTCTTC,CASSRQRGDYNEQFF
TRBJ2-3,TRBV4-3,TRBD2,.,TGCGCCAGCAGCCAATATTTAGCGGGGCCGAGCACAGATACGCAGTATTTT,CASSQYLAGPSTDTQYF
TRBJ2-7,TRBV2,TRBD2,.,TGTGCCAGCAAAGGTGGCGGGGGGACCTACGAGCAGTACTTC,CASKGGGGTYEQYF
TRBJ1-5,TRBV30,.,.,TGTGCCTGGAGTGGAGGTGGCAATCAGCCCCAGCATTTT,CAWSGGGNQPQHF
TRBJ1-2,TRBV19,TRBD1,.,TGTGCCAGTAAGTCGAAGGGGGCCTATTCTGGCTACACCTTC,CASKSKGAYSGYTF
TRBJ2-1,TRBV11-2,.,.,TGTGCCAGCATGAAGGAGCGGGCCTCCTACAATGAGCAGTTCTTC,CASMKERASYNEQFF